This TCR beta chain was sequenced for a study of metastatic and nonmetastatic thyroid tumors. Study information: Repertoire comparison spanned blood and tumor or nodule tissue of malignant and benign thyroid patients.

Treatment of any kind had been given to no patient before thyroid surgery. CDR1 and CDR2 (germline): MDHEN, SYDVKM. CDR3 length: 12 amino acids. V was cut by 3 bases and J by 8 bases, with 8 bases left in between. Study observations and caveats: Malignant thyroid tumors reportedly exceeded benign nodules significantly in TCR beta diversity, with the difference appearing in blood and tumor.

As concerns this clone: Its target is not known.

In the original processing: Built for papillary thyroid cancer, a distant-metastasis classifier drew on CDR3 differences across clinicopathological groups. TCRdb re-clonotyped the PCR reads through MiXCR. The authors' filters were not applied to this entry. The sample includes about 16,000 clones, about 31% of them seen just once. This sequence joins TRBV28 and TRBJ2-1; the D is unclear. This clonotype was sampled from a male donor with papillary thyroid cancer or a benign thyroid nodule (not recorded which). Some clones in this sample may be carry-over from other donors' samples. Sequences were obtained from tumor tissue. In DNA form, the CDR3 reads TGTGCCAGCAGTTTTGGGCGGTATGAGCAGTTCTTC. Translated: CASSFGRYEQFF. Supplemented by reference TRBV28 and TRBJ2-1, the full variable domain reads DVKVTQSSRYLVKRTGEKVFLECVQDMDHENMFWYRQDPGLGLRLIYFSYDVKMKEKGDIPEGYSVSREKKERFSLILESASTNQTSMYLCASSFGRYEQFFGPGTRLTVL.